What follows are 9 T cell receptor gamma chains derived from one specimen sequenced in a study of gamma-delta T cells after stem cell transplantation. TCRdb re-called the RT-PCR reads using CATT. Counted here are some 350 gamma-chain clones, 45% to 55% occurring once; the ten biggest clones make up about 30%. Input material: gamma-delta T cells. All receptors come from a human donor. It is not recorded whose cells these are; they may come from a transplant donor.

As for this clone: A far larger clone is one nucleotide away, so this likely arose from a read error. The chain combines TRGV8 with TRGJ1 or TRGJ2. The J gene was not available in TCRdb and was assigned here by matching the DNA to germline segments. Looked up from germline, CDR1 is VENAVY and CDR2 is YDSYNSRV. The CDR3 runs 11 residues. CDR3 region: CATRDRFAKLF. DNA of the CDR3: TGTGCCACCCGGGATAGGTTTGCGAAACTCTTT.

On this clone itself: A read error may explain this, as a much larger clone is one base away. In the same sample, other DNA sequences code for this CDR3. This chain joins TRGV3 and TRGJ1 or TRGJ2. Germline matching of the DNA provided the J gene here, since TCRdb leaves it blank. Per germline, CDR1 VTNTFY and CDR2 YDVSTARD (reference sequence). The CDR3 runs 18 residues. With 2 bases clipped from V and 0 bases from J, the junction kept 16 bases outside the gene matches. The DNA of the CDR3 is TGTGCCACCTGGGACAAGCTAACGAAGTACCCGAATTATTATAAGAAACTCTTT. It specifies CATWDKLTKYPNYYKKLF.

On this clone: It may be a read error: a sequence one base away is much more abundant. In the same sample, other DNA sequences code for this CDR3. The chain joins TRGV8 to TRGJ1 or TRGJ2. The J gene, missing from TCRdb, was assigned here through DNA to germline matching. Germline CDR1 and CDR2: VENAVY and YDSYNSRV. The CDR3 runs 12 residues. This CDR3 reads CATWGVNYKKLF. CDR3 sequence (DNA): TGCGCCACCTGGGGGGTGAATTATAAGAAACTCTTT.

This clone was seen a handful of times. A far larger clone is just one base off, so this is likely a read error. V gene TRGV2 combines with J gene TRGJ1 or TRGJ2. The J gene is not listed in TCRdb, so it was assigned here from a DNA match to germline. The CDR3 is 14 amino acids. CDR1 and CDR2 (germline): EGSNGY, YDSYNSKV. This CDR3 is CATRDGRERYKKLF. The CDR3 coding sequence is TGTGCCACCCGGGACGGGCGAGAGAGGTATAAGAAACTCTTT.

This clone is large in the sample. The chain carries TRGV9 and TRGJP. Here the J gene was assigned by germline matching of the DNA, as TCRdb has none. The V and J ends lost 0 bases and 6 bases, in that order; junction bases with no gene match: 5. This CDR3 has 17 residues. The germline V gene encodes CDR1 GITISATS and CDR2 ISYDGTV (reference sequence). The CDR3: CALWEVLVELGKKIKVF. The CDR3 bases are TGTGCCTTGTGGGAGGTGCTGGTAGAGTTGGGCAAAAAAATCAAGGTATTT.

This clone ranks as large. Other DNA sequences in the sample encode the same CDR3. This chain joins TRGV9 and TRGJP. Here the J gene came from matching the DNA to germline, since TCRdb omits it. This CDR3 is built from 16 residues. CDR1 GITISATS and CDR2 ISYDGTV come from the germline V gene (reference sequence). The ends lost 0 bases at V and 6 bases at J; junction bases unmatched: 2. CDR3 in DNA: TGTGCCTTGTGGGAGGTGAGAGAGTTGGGCAAAAAAATCAAGGTATTT. Its protein is CALWEVRELGKKIKVF.

A word on this clone: A clone one base away is much larger, so this may be a read error. The CDR3 region is CALWEVQGELGKKIEVF. CDR3 coding DNA: TGTGCCTTGTGGGAGGTGCAGGGGGAGTTGGGCAAAAAAATCGAGGTATTT. The V gene is listed as TRGV9; no J gene was called. Per germline, CDR1 GITISATS and CDR2 ISYDGTV (reference sequence). The CDR3 extends over 17 amino acids.

By share, this clone counts as large (0.1 to 1%). This chain uses TRGV3 with TRGJP1. TCRdb offers no J gene call, so here the DNA was matched to germline to obtain one. There are 13 residues in the CDR3. Germline V lookup: CDR1 VTNTFY, CDR2 YDVSTARD (reference sequence). The J segment lost 8 bases and the V segment lost 3 bases, leaving 6 bases of the junction unmatched. The CDR3, as DNA: TGTGCCACCTGGGACCCTTGGGGTTGGTTCAAGATATTT. Amino acid sequence: CATWDPWGWFKIF.

To note about this clone: A far bigger clonotype differs at one base, so this is likely a read error. The sample has other DNA sequences that encode this CDR3 too. The V gene is TRGV9, the J gene TRGJ1 or TRGJ2. As TCRdb names no J gene, one was assigned here on the basis of a DNA match to germline. After removal of 5 bases from V and 7 bases from J, the junction contained 5 bases not matched to a gene. Germline values: CDR1 GITISATS, CDR2 ISYDGTV (reference sequence). This CDR3 has 11 amino acids. The CDR3 is CALWGGYKKLF. The DNA for the CDR3 is TGTGCCTTGTGGGGGGGCTATAAGAAACTCTTT.